The next 24 T cell receptor beta chains were all read from a single sample in a study of shared clonotypes between healthy human individuals. Measured with immunoSEQ multiplex PCR; TCRdb has only the in-frame clones, and not every one. This sample yields about 2.4 million clones, of which 93% are seen a single time; about 0.34% belongs to the top ten. The sequencing sample was made of naive CD4+ T cells from PBMCs. Subset given: CD45RA+ positively selected. The receptors stem from a man between 18 and 35 years old in good health. Some clones in this sample may be carry-over from other donors' samples.

This sequence joins TRBV18 and TRBJ1-5, with D perhaps TRBD1 (5 bases). CDR3 length: 15 residues. Deletions cut 0 bases from V and 3 bases from J, with 9 bases between. Germline V CDR1 and CDR2: KGHSH, LQKENI. As DNA, the CDR3 is TGTGCCAGCTCACCACCGGGGCCCATCAATCAGCCCCAGCATTTT. This encodes CASSPPGPINQPQHF.

The rearrangement uses TRBV27 and TRBJ1-5; TRBD1 matches 9 bases. Germline loops: CDR1 MNHEY, CDR2 SMNVEV (reference sequence). This CDR3 comprises 13 residues. V dropped 10 bases and J dropped 4; count of bases not matched to a gene: 5. CDR3 sequence: CATVQGANQPQHF. The DNA of the CDR3 is TGTGCCACCGTACAGGGGGCGAATCAGCCCCAGCATTTT.

The chain recombines TRBV29-1 with TRBJ2-2, with 7 bases identical to TRBD1. V shed 8 bases and J 4 bases; nucleotides not matched to a gene: 7. Per germline, CDR1 SQVTM and CDR2 ANQGSEA. The CDR3 extends over 13 amino acids. CDR3 nucleotides: TGCAGCATCAGACAGGGTTCCACCGGGGAGCTGTTTTTT. Translation gives CSIRQGSTGELFF.

The chain combines TRBV6-5 with TRBJ2-7; D not certain. CDR3 length: 13 residues. CDR1 MNHEY and CDR2 SVGAGI come from the germline V gene. Trimming removed 7 bases at V and 2 bases at J, with 12 bases between. DNA of the CDR3: TGTGCCAGCACCAACTCAGGCACCTACGAGCAGTACTTC. Amino acids: CASTNSGTYEQYF.

The chain recombines TRBV7-2 with TRBJ1-5, with TRBD1 matching over 8 bases. The germline V gene encodes CDR1 SGHTA and CDR2 FQGNSA. V lost 5 bases to trimming and J lost 7 bases; unmatched junction nucleotides: 7. The CDR3 contains 14 residues. The CDR3 loop is CASSVDRAEQPQHF. CDR3 nucleotide sequence: TGTGCCAGCAGCGTGGACAGGGCAGAGCAGCCCCAGCATTTT.

This chain connects TRBV6-5 to TRBJ2-2, with TRBD1 matching 8 bases. The CDR3 is 14 residues long. Germline loops: CDR1 MNHEY, CDR2 SVGAGI. The ends lost 8 bases at V and 3 bases at J; junction bases unmatched: 5. CDR3 nucleotide sequence: TGTGCCAGCCCGGACAGGGAGGACACCGGGGAGCTGTTTTTT. It codes for CASPDREDTGELFF.

The J gene is TRBJ2-7, the V gene TRBV27; TRBD1 aligns across 8 bases. Germline assignment: CDR1 MNHEY and CDR2 SMNVEV (reference sequence). V dropped 6 bases and J dropped 0; count of bases not matched to a gene: 7. The CDR3 runs to 15 residues. Here the CDR3 DNA reads TGTGCCAGCAGCCAGGGGGCAGGGAGCTCCTACGAGCAGTACTTC. This encodes CASSQGAGSSYEQYF.

This clone has only a few counts. The chain uses TRBV29-1 and TRBJ1-1; possible D gene TRBD1, 5 bases. The CDR3 has 12 residues. V was pared by 6 bases and J by 1 base, with 9 bases between. CDR1 and CDR2 (germline): SQVTM, ANQGSEA. The CDR3 DNA sequence: TGCAGCGTGCTGACAGAGAACACTGAAGCTTTCTTT. Translating it yields CSVLTENTEAFF.

The chain is built from TRBV9 and TRBJ2-1; D is unresolved. The CDR3 contains 12 residues. Germline V gene lookup returns CDR1 SGDLS and CDR2 YYNGEE. Trimming removed 0 bases from V and 7 bases from J, with 5 bases in between. The CDR3 nucleotides read TGTGCCAGCAGCGTAGGGGCAAATGAGCAGTTCTTC. Translating it yields CASSVGANEQFF.

This sequence joins TRBV2 and TRBJ2-3; D is unclear. Trimming left V 6 bases short and J 6 bases short, with 16 bases between. CDR1 and CDR2 from the germline V gene are SNHLY and FYNNEI. The length of the CDR3 is 14 residues. CDR3 region: CASSDRAFGDTQYF. The CDR3 DNA follows: TGTGCCAGCAGCGACCGGGCTTTTGGGGATACGCAGTATTTT.

The chain couples TRBV28 to TRBJ2-1; 7 bases are a match to TRBD2. With V trimmed by 6 bases and J by 7 bases, 12 bases remained unmatched. The CDR3 sequence is 15 residues long. CDR1 is MDHEN and CDR2 is SYDVKM in the germline V gene. For the CDR3, the DNA is TGTGCCAGCAGCCCCTGGGGGGGTTTGAGTAATGAGCAGTTCTTC. Translation: CASSPWGGLSNEQFF. Full variable domain (outside the CDR3, taken from reference TRBV28 and TRBJ2-1): DVKVTQSSRYLVKRTGEKVFLECVQDMDHENMFWYRQDPGLGLRLIYFSYDVKMKEKGDIPEGYSVSREKKERFSLILESASTNQTSMYLCASSPWGGLSNEQFFGPGTRLTVL.

This chain links TRBV30 with TRBJ2-5; no clear D. The CDR3 length is 12 residues. V gave up 1 base and J gave up 4 bases, with 7 bases separating them. CDR1 is GTSNPN, CDR2 SVGIG, per germline (reference sequence). The CDR3 DNA reads as TGTGCCTGGAGTGGAGTAGTAGAGACCCAGTACTTC. Amino acids: CAWSGVVETQYF.

The rearrangement uses TRBV9 and TRBJ2-5; D possibly uses TRBD1 or TRBD2 (5 bases each). Germline V gene lookup returns CDR1 SGDLS and CDR2 YYNGEE. V was shortened by 6 bases and J by 3 bases, with 15 bases between the two germline ends. The CDR3 totals 14 residues. The CDR3 DNA is TGTGCCAGCACCCCTGGGGGTGGGGAAGAGACCCAGTACTTC. It specifies CASTPGGGEETQYF.

This clone was detected a few times. This chain links TRBV30 with TRBJ1-4; D is possibly TRBD1 (5 bases). This CDR3 has 15 residues. Germline V gene sequence: CDR1 GTSNPN, CDR2 SVGIG (reference sequence). The V gene lost 0 bases and the J gene lost 2 bases, with 10 bases spanning the gap. The CDR3 DNA reads TGTGCCTGGAGTGTAATGGGGGGGACTAATGAAAAACTGTTTTTT. Its translation is CAWSVMGGTNEKLFF.

The chain carries TRBV19 and TRBJ1-3; D unclear. CDR3 length: 18 residues. Trimming cost V 6 bases and J 2 bases, with 23 bases left between them. Germline V gene data show CDR1 as LNHDA and CDR2 as SQIVND (reference sequence). This chain's CDR3 is CASSIQIQYLLPGNTIYF. The CDR3 nucleotides are TGTGCCAGTAGCATACAGATCCAATATTTACTGCCTGGAAACACCATATATTTT.

The table lists this clone with a few counts. The sample contains more than one DNA sequence encoding this CDR3. The chain has TRBV7-3 and TRBJ2-1; 10 positions agree with TRBD2. J gave up 3 bases and V 3 bases, and 2 bases lay outside the gene matches. CDR3 length equals 15 residues. Germline V gives CDR1 SGHTA, CDR2 FQGTGA. For the CDR3, the DNA is TGTGCCAGCAGCTTCGGACTAGCGGTCTACAATGAGCAGTTCTTC. Translated, it gives CASSFGLAVYNEQFF.

V usage is TRBV29-1 and J usage is TRBJ2-3, with D maybe TRBD2 (6 bases). Trimming pared 3 bases from V and 9 bases from J, leaving 19 bases between. The CDR3 is made up of 14 amino acids. Germline loops: CDR1 SQVTM, CDR2 ANQGSEA. The CDR3 sequence: CSVEFVGSGVTQYF. The CDR3 DNA sequence: TGCAGCGTTGAGTTTGTAGGGTCGGGGGTCACGCAGTATTTT.

The chain recombines TRBV5-4 with TRBJ2-3; 12 bases map to TRBD2. The CDR3 is 16 amino acids. Germline V CDR1 and CDR2: SGHNT, YYREEE (reference sequence). Losses at the gene ends were 4 bases for V and 2 bases for J; bases not matched to a gene: 5. In DNA, the CDR3 is TGTGCCAGCAGCATTAGGACTAGCGGGACCACAGATACGCAGTATTTT. Its translation: CASSIRTSGTTDTQYF.

The chain couples TRBV6-7 to TRBJ1-1, with TRBD1 matching over 9 bases. TRBV6-7 is assigned to the ORF class and has an uncertain function. Trimming took 2 bases from V and 10 from J; bases not matched to a gene: 8. CDR3 length: 14 residues. CDR3 in amino acids: CASSYGTGHDGAFF. CDR3 sequence (DNA): TGTGCCAGCAGTTACGGGACAGGGCATGATGGAGCTTTCTTT.

The chain has TRBV5-1 and TRBJ2-1; D remains unclear. This CDR3 is 15 amino acids long. Germline CDR1 reads SGHRS; CDR2 reads YFSETQ. Trimming took off 0 bases at V and 6 bases at J, with 13 bases between the two ends. The CDR3: CASSLAPTAPNEQFF. The CDR3 region has the DNA TGCGCCAGCAGCTTGGCACCCACGGCGCCCAATGAGCAGTTCTTC. The full variable domain, rest sourced from reference TRBV5-1 and TRBJ2-1, is KAGVTQTPRYLIKTRGQQVTLSCSPISGHRSVSWYQQTPGQGLQFLFEYFSETQRNKGNFPGRFSGRQFSNSRSEMNVSTLELGDSALYLCASSLAPTAPNEQFFGPGTRLTVL.

This clone showed up just once. The rearrangement uses TRBV28 and TRBJ2-5, with D possibly being TRBD2 (6 bases). The CDR3 sequence is 13 residues long. The germline V and J ends were trimmed by 8 bases and 3 bases, with 13 bases remaining between them. Germline-derived CDR1 and CDR2 are MDHEN and SYDVKM. In nucleotides, the CDR3 is TGTGCCAGCTGCCGTGGAGGGGAAGAGACCCAGTACTTC. Encoded protein: CASCRGGEETQYF.

The chain combines TRBV10-1 with TRBJ1-1; D gene unclear. Germline V gene lookup returns CDR1 WNHNN and CDR2 SYGVQD (reference sequence). This CDR3 contains 15 residues. V was pared by 5 bases and J by 4 bases, with 17 bases between. The CDR3 coding sequence is TGCGCCAGCAGTCGCGTCGGCAGCGGCCCCACTGAAGCTTTCTTT. This gives the protein CASSRVGSGPTEAFF.

This sequence joins TRBV7-6 and TRBJ2-1; no definite D call. Germline V gene sequence: CDR1 SGHVS, CDR2 FNYEAQ. V was pared by 1 base and J by 10 bases, with 14 bases between. This CDR3 spans 14 amino acids. CDR3 nucleotide sequence: TGTGCCAGCAGCTTAGATTATTCACCGGTGGAGCAGTTCTTC. Translating gives CASSLDYSPVEQFF. The whole variable domain, filled in from reference TRBV7-6 and TRBJ2-1, reads GAGVSQSPRYKVTKRGQDVALRCDPISGHVSLYWYRQALGQGPEFLTYFNYEAQQDKSGLPNDRFSAERPEGSISTLTIQRTEQRDSAMYRCASSLDYSPVEQFFGPGTRLTVL.

A remark on this clone: Other DNA sequences in this specimen translate into the identical CDR3. The chain carries TRBV5-1 and TRBJ2-6; D is unclear. Germline V gives CDR1 SGHRS, CDR2 YFSETQ. The V gene lost 0 bases and the J gene lost 0 bases, with 7 bases spanning the gap. The CDR3 sequence is 16 residues long. The CDR3 DNA is TGCGCCAGCAGCTTGGGTCAGAGCTCTGGGGCCAACGTCCTGACTTTC. Its translation: CASSLGQSSGANVLTF.